The rows below give T cell receptor beta chains drawn from one sample of a study of ipilimumab plus nivolumab after autologous stem cell transplantation. Repertoires were generated with immunoSEQ multiplex PCR, while TCRdb's copy carries only in-frame clones and drops some. This table holds 9,500 to 15,000 clones, more than 65% found once. Here the sequenced sample was PBMCs, taken in a trial of ipilimumab plus nivolumab as post-transplant consolidation. These receptors originate from a male donor with diffuse large B-cell lymphoma. Each CDR3 is given with its conserved first and last residue. A D gene is named only where the DNA matches it firmly. A clone size is listed for some rows: how often the clone was seen (once, few, many), or a class if it is expanded.

abundance: few
d_gene: -
j_gene: TRBJ2-2
v_gene: TRBV21-1
CDR3nt: TGTGCCAGCAGCAAAGTCAGCGGACAGGGACTATCTAGAAAGAACACCGGGGAGCTGTTTTTT
CDR3aa: CASSKVSGQGLSRKNTGELFF

abundance: -
d_gene: -
j_gene: TRBJ1-2
v_gene: TRBV30
CDR3nt: TGTGCCTGCCCAGCGGGGGCTAACTATGGCTACACCTTC
CDR3aa: CACPAGANYGYTF

abundance: few
d_gene: TRBD2
j_gene: TRBJ2-7
v_gene: TRBV15
CDR3nt: TGTGCCACCAGCAGAGACCTAGCGGGGATCTACGAGCAGTACTTC
CDR3aa: CATSRDLAGIYEQYF

abundance: once
d_gene: TRBD1
j_gene: TRBJ1-5
v_gene: TRBV10-3
CDR3nt: TGTGCCATAGGGACAGGGATGATCAATCAGCCCCAGCATTTT
CDR3aa: CAIGTGMINQPQHF

abundance: -
d_gene: -
j_gene: TRBJ2-7
v_gene: TRBV21-1
CDR3nt: TGTGCCAGCAGCAAAGAGCGGGCGTACTCCTACGAGCAGTACTTC
CDR3aa: CASSKERAYSYEQYF

abundance: -
d_gene: -
j_gene: TRBJ1-1
v_gene: TRBV2
CDR3nt: TGTGCCAGCAGCATGTGGGACGCGCCATACGCTGAAGCTTTCTTT
CDR3aa: CASSMWDAPYAEAFF

abundance: -
d_gene: TRBD1
j_gene: TRBJ2-1
v_gene: TRBV5-1
CDR3nt: TGCGCCAGCCCGACACCGGCCCGACAGGGGCCTTACAATGAGCAGTTCTTC
CDR3aa: CASPTPARQGPYNEQFF

abundance: -
d_gene: -
j_gene: TRBJ2-7
v_gene: TRBV5-1
CDR3nt: TGCGCCAGCAGTTCGACCGGTCCCCTCTTATCCTACGAGCAGTACTTC
CDR3aa: CASSSTGPLLSYEQYF

abundance: -
d_gene: TRBD1
j_gene: TRBJ2-5
v_gene: TRBV4-1
CDR3nt: TGCGCCAGCAGCCGACAGGGGGAGCGCGAGACCCAGTACTTC
CDR3aa: CASSRQGERETQYF

abundance: -
d_gene: TRBD2
j_gene: TRBJ2-7
v_gene: TRBV19
CDR3nt: TGTGCCAGTAGTGATTCGACTAGCGGAGTAATTTTTCGGCAGTACTTC
CDR3aa: CASSDSTSGVIFRQYF

abundance: -
d_gene: -
j_gene: TRBJ2-2
v_gene: TRBV4-3
CDR3nt: TGCGCCAGCAGCCAAGACAGGGCCGGGGAGCTGTTTTTT
CDR3aa: CASSQDRAGELFF

abundance: -
d_gene: -
j_gene: TRBJ1-2
v_gene: TRBV7-9
CDR3nt: TGTGCCAGCAGCCGTGACATCGCTGGCTACACCTTC
CDR3aa: CASSRDIAGYTF

abundance: medium-sized
d_gene: -
j_gene: TRBJ2-1
v_gene: TRBV7-2
CDR3nt: TGTGCCAGCAGCTTAATGGTGCGCAATGAGCAGTTCTTC
CDR3aa: CASSLMVRNEQFF

abundance: -
d_gene: -
j_gene: TRBJ2-7
v_gene: TRBV6-1
CDR3nt: TGTGCCAGCACCCCGGGCTGGGTAACCTACGAGCAGTACTTC
CDR3aa: CASTPGWVTYEQYF

abundance: -
d_gene: -
j_gene: TRBJ2-2
v_gene: TRBV5-1
CDR3nt: TGCGCCAGCAGCTTTGGGACCAACACCGGGGAGCTGTTTTTT
CDR3aa: CASSFGTNTGELFF

abundance: -
d_gene: -
j_gene: TRBJ1-5
v_gene: TRBV6-6
CDR3nt: TGTGCCAGCAGTTCCAGGGTAAATCAGCCCCAGCATTTT
CDR3aa: CASSSRVNQPQHF

abundance: -
d_gene: -
j_gene: TRBJ1-3
v_gene: TRBV7-6
CDR3nt: TGTGCCAGCAGCTTGGGCCCCGGGCTCTCTGGAAACACCATATATTTT
CDR3aa: CASSLGPGLSGNTIYF

abundance: -
d_gene: TRBD1
j_gene: TRBJ1-5
v_gene: TRBV18
CDR3nt: TGTGCCAGCTCCCCGGACAGGGGATCTAGCAATCAGCCCCAGCATTTT
CDR3aa: CASSPDRGSSNQPQHF

abundance: once
d_gene: -
j_gene: TRBJ2-7
v_gene: TRBV5-6
CDR3nt: TGTGCCAGCAGCCCCCAACCGGGTTCCTCCTACGAGCAGTACTTC
CDR3aa: CASSPQPGSSYEQYF

abundance: few
d_gene: TRBD1
j_gene: TRBJ2-2
v_gene: TRBV9
CDR3nt: TGTGCCAGCAGCGTAGGGGACAGGGACACCGGGGAGCTGTTTTTT
CDR3aa: CASSVGDRDTGELFF

abundance: -
d_gene: -
j_gene: TRBJ2-1
v_gene: TRBV6-5
CDR3nt: TGTGCCAGCAGTTTAGGGACTTCGTACAATGAGCAGTTCTTC
CDR3aa: CASSLGTSYNEQFF

abundance: -
d_gene: TRBD1
j_gene: TRBJ1-2
v_gene: TRBV11-2
CDR3nt: TGTGCCAGCAGCTACCCCGACAGGGCGCTCTCTGGCTACACCTTC
CDR3aa: CASSYPDRALSGYTF

abundance: -
d_gene: -
j_gene: TRBJ2-1
v_gene: TRBV7-2
CDR3nt: TGTGCCAGCAGCTTGGTAGGGGGGGATGAGCAGTTCTTC
CDR3aa: CASSLVGGDEQFF

abundance: -
d_gene: -
j_gene: TRBJ2-7
v_gene: TRBV27
CDR3nt: TGTGCCAGCAGTCCCGTTGGGGGAGGCGAGCAGTACTTC
CDR3aa: CASSPVGGGEQYF

abundance: -
d_gene: -
j_gene: TRBJ2-5
v_gene: TRBV15
CDR3nt: TGTGCCACCAGCAGAGATGTAGGACTACAAGAGACCCAGTACTTC
CDR3aa: CATSRDVGLQETQYF

abundance: -
d_gene: -
j_gene: TRBJ1-5
v_gene: TRBV6-6
CDR3nt: TGTGGTTCCGGGGGCGCGGGCAATCAGCCCCAGCATTTT
CDR3aa: CGSGGAGNQPQHF

abundance: -
d_gene: TRBD1
j_gene: TRBJ2-7
v_gene: TRBV7-8
CDR3nt: TGTGCCAGCAGCACCGGGACAGGTGCTAGCTCCTACGAGCAGTACTTC
CDR3aa: CASSTGTGASSYEQYF

abundance: -
d_gene: -
j_gene: TRBJ1-5
v_gene: TRBV9
CDR3nt: TGTGCCAGCAGCGTAGGGGGAAATAGCAATCAGCCCCAGCATTTT
CDR3aa: CASSVGGNSNQPQHF

abundance: once
d_gene: TRBD1
j_gene: TRBJ2-7
v_gene: TRBV7-9
CDR3nt: TGTGCCAGCAGCTTAGATTTGGGGACAGGGGGCTCCGAGCAGTACTTC
CDR3aa: CASSLDLGTGGSEQYF

abundance: -
d_gene: -
j_gene: TRBJ1-4
v_gene: TRBV29-1
CDR3nt: TGCAGCGTTGAAGGGCTTGAGGATGAAAAACTGTTTTTT
CDR3aa: CSVEGLEDEKLFF

abundance: -
d_gene: -
j_gene: TRBJ1-6
v_gene: TRBV9
CDR3nt: TGTGCCAGCAGCGCCAACTCCTATAATTCACCCCTCCACTTT
CDR3aa: CASSANSYNSPLHF

abundance: -
d_gene: -
j_gene: TRBJ2-3
v_gene: TRBV4-1
CDR3nt: TGCGCCAGCAGCCAATTGGGAGTAGCGACAGATACGCAGTATTTT
CDR3aa: CASSQLGVATDTQYF

abundance: -
d_gene: TRBD1
j_gene: TRBJ2-5
v_gene: TRBV11-3
CDR3nt: TGTGCCAGCAGCTTTCTGGGCAGGGGGCGCGGGGAGACCCAGTACTTC
CDR3aa: CASSFLGRGRGETQYF

abundance: -
d_gene: TRBD1
j_gene: TRBJ1-1
v_gene: TRBV11-2
CDR3nt: TGTGCCAGCAGCTTGAAGGGACAGACCACTGAAGCTTTCTTT
CDR3aa: CASSLKGQTTEAFF

abundance: few
d_gene: -
j_gene: TRBJ2-1
v_gene: TRBV7-3
CDR3nt: TGTGCCAGCAGCCCAAGGGCAAGCGGCCATTACAATGAGCAGTTCTTC
CDR3aa: CASSPRASGHYNEQFF

abundance: -
d_gene: -
j_gene: TRBJ2-1
v_gene: TRBV14
CDR3nt: TGTGCCAGCAGCCAATTCTTGGCGGGAAACTTGCATGAGCAGTTCTTC
CDR3aa: CASSQFLAGNLHEQFF

abundance: -
d_gene: -
j_gene: TRBJ1-6
v_gene: TRBV4-1
CDR3nt: TGCGCCAGCAGCGCACGGCCCGAGCTTAATTCACCCCTCCACTTT
CDR3aa: CASSARPELNSPLHF

abundance: -
d_gene: TRBD1
j_gene: TRBJ1-2
v_gene: TRBV27
CDR3nt: TGTGCCAGCAGTTTATCCATCGGGGACAGGGGGAAACTAAATGGCTACACCTTC
CDR3aa: CASSLSIGDRGKLNGYTF

abundance: -
d_gene: TRBD2
j_gene: TRBJ2-7
v_gene: TRBV6-6
CDR3nt: TGTGCCAGCTCAGGACTAGCGGGATACGAGCAGTACTTC
CDR3aa: CASSGLAGYEQYF

abundance: few
d_gene: -
j_gene: TRBJ2-2
v_gene: TRBV27
CDR3nt: TGTGCCAGCAGTCCCTCCACTTCAGGGTGGAATGGCGGGGAGCTGTTTTTT
CDR3aa: CASSPSTSGWNGGELFF

abundance: few
d_gene: -
j_gene: TRBJ2-3
v_gene: TRBV6-5
CDR3nt: TGTGCCAGCAGTTATGACCCGGGGGCAGATACGCAGTATTTT
CDR3aa: CASSYDPGADTQYF

abundance: -
d_gene: -
j_gene: TRBJ2-7
v_gene: TRBV6-5
CDR3nt: TGTGCCAGCAGTTACTCTGCGAGTCGAGGGATCTACGAGCAGTACTTC
CDR3aa: CASSYSASRGIYEQYF